Following are 26 T cell receptor beta chains from one sample sequenced in a study of CD8+CD57+ T cells in acquired aplastic anemia. CD8+CD57+ cell expansion, shown by flow cytometry, had occurred in the patients selected for sequencing. Profiling of TCR beta VDJ combinations and CDR3 sequences used genomic DNA as template. TCRdb reprocessed the reads via MiXCR and lists one record per CDR3 protein. This sample has roughly 180,000 distinct CDR3 sequences, with more than 60% found just once. The sequenced material came from sorted CD4+, CD8+, or CD8+CD57+ T cells (not recorded which) from PBMCs. The origin of the receptors is a human donor with aplastic anemia.

This chain joins TRBV19 and TRBJ2-3; a possible D gene is TRBD2 (5 bases). This CDR3 has 14 residues. Trimming cost V 1 base and J 4 bases, with 9 bases left between them. Germline V gives CDR1 LNHDA, CDR2 SQIVND (reference sequence). CDR3 loop: CASSIASSADTQYF. In nucleotides, the CDR3 is TGTGCCAGTAGTATAGCTAGTAGCGCAGATACGCAGTATTTT.

This sequence joins TRBV3-1 and TRBJ2-3, with D uncertain. Trimming shortened V by 6 bases and J by 6 bases, and 13 bases separated the two germline ends. Germline CDR1 LGHDT, CDR2 YNNKEL (reference sequence). The CDR3 is 13 residues long. The CDR3 region has the DNA TGTGCCAGCAGGCGACGGAATTCGGATACGCAGTATTTT. Translation: CASRRRNSDTQYF.

There are a few counts of this clonotype. J is TRBJ1-2 and V is TRBV29-1; maybe TRBD1 (6 bases). The length of the CDR3 is 16 residues. V lost 4 bases and J lost 2, with 20 bases in between. Germline lookup yields CDR1 SQVTM and CDR2 ANQGSEA. The CDR3 region has the DNA TGCAGCGTTGTTAGGTACTCGTCGGGGGGCAACTATGGCTACACCTTC. Translating it yields CSVVRYSSGGNYGYTF.

The J gene is TRBJ1-1, the V gene TRBV20-1; 8 bases are a match to TRBD1. After removal of 1 base from V and 3 bases from J, the junction contained 10 bases not matched to a gene. Germline V gene data show CDR1 as DFQATT and CDR2 as SNEGSKA (reference sequence). The CDR3 is 16 amino acids. The CDR3 spells CSARVQGAYGYTEAFF. DNA for the CDR3: TGCAGTGCTAGAGTTCAGGGGGCCTATGGCTACACTGAAGCTTTCTTT.

Concerning this clonotype: A read error may account for a junction end that differs from germline. This rearrangement joins TRBV7-2 to TRBJ2-1, with D unclear. Germline CDR1 SGHTA, CDR2 FQGNSA. The CDR3 totals 11 residues. CDR3 amino acids: CASSPSNEQFF. In DNA, the CDR3 is TGTGCTAGCAGCCCGTCAAATGAGCAGTTCTTC.

This clonotype was recorded a few times. V and J are TRBV15 and TRBJ2-5; TRBD2 matches at 10 bases. The trim removed 0 bases at V and 0 bases at J, leaving 4 bases unmatched. Germline V lookup: CDR1 LNHNV, CDR2 YYDKDF (reference sequence). The CDR3 loop spans 17 amino acids. Here the CDR3 reads CATSRDSAGGYQETQYF. In DNA form, the CDR3 reads TGTGCCACCAGCAGAGATTCAGCGGGAGGGTACCAAGAGACCCAGTACTTC.

The chain links TRBV7-9 to TRBJ1-5; D ambiguous. Germline assignment: CDR1 SEHNR and CDR2 FQNEAQ (reference sequence). V gave up 1 base and J gave up 4 bases, with 5 bases separating them. CDR3 length equals 13 residues. The CDR3 reads CASSLDENQPQHF. The CDR3 DNA reads TGTGCCAGCAGCTTAGACGAGAATCAGCCCCAGCATTTT. Supplemented by reference TRBV7-9 and TRBJ1-5, the full variable domain reads DTGVSQNPRHKITKRGQNVTFRCDPISEHNRLYWYRQTLGQGPEFLTYFQNEAQLEKSRLLSDRFSAERPKGSFSTLEIQRTEQGDSAMYLCASSLDENQPQHFGDGTRLSIL.

This clonotype was counted a few times. The chain recombines TRBV12-3 or TRBV12-4 with TRBJ2-7; D gene unclear. This CDR3 has 14 residues. Trimming removed 4 bases at V and 6 bases at J, with 16 bases between. This chain's CDR3 is CASSSGGWAGEQYF. The CDR3 bases are TGTGCCAGCAGTTCGGGTGGGTGGGCAGGCGAGCAGTACTTC.

CDR3 DNA: TGTGCCAGCAGCGTAGCTGGTAGAGGGATCGCTGAAGCTTTCTTT. As protein: CASSVAGRGIAEAFF. The rearrangement uses TRBV9 and TRBJ1-1; unclear D gene. V was clipped by 0 bases and J by 6 bases, with 15 bases between them. This CDR3 contains 15 residues. Germline CDR1 is SGDLS and CDR2 is YYNGEE.

This clonotype was seen at least ten times. This chain connects TRBV11-2 to TRBJ2-2; TRBD1 is a possible D gene (5 bases). CDR1 and CDR2 (germline): SGHAT, FQNNGV. The V end lost 5 bases, the J end lost 3 bases, and 19 bases lay between the germline ends. There are 17 residues in the CDR3. CDR3 coding DNA: TGTGCCAGCAGCACCCCGACAGTTCCTATTGACACCGGGGAGCTGTTTTTT. It specifies CASSTPTVPIDTGELFF.

The rearrangement links TRBV12-3 or TRBV12-4 to TRBJ2-1; 10 bases align to TRBD2. The CDR3 consists of 15 residues. V shed 6 bases, J shed 8 bases, and the junction held 10 bases outside the gene matches. CDR3 in amino acids: CASSARSGGAHEQFF. CDR3 coding DNA: TGTGCCAGCAGCGCCAGGAGCGGGGGGGCACATGAGCAGTTCTTC.

This clonotype was counted between two and nine times. In DNA form, the CDR3 reads TGCAGTGCCCAGCCCAAGGGGGGAACCCAAGAGACCCAGTACTTC. This sequence encodes CSAQPKGGTQETQYF. This chain joins TRBV20-1 and TRBJ2-5, with D tentatively TRBD1 or TRBD2 (6 bases each). Germline V lookup: CDR1 DFQATT, CDR2 SNEGSKA (reference sequence). The V end lost 6 bases, the J end lost 1 base, and 18 bases lay between the germline ends. There are 15 residues in the CDR3.

The J gene is TRBJ2-2, the V gene TRBV27, with D possibly TRBD2 on 5 matching bases. The CDR3 runs 14 residues. CDR1 is MNHEY, CDR2 SMNVEV, per germline (reference sequence). V was trimmed by 2 bases and J by 3 bases, leaving 7 bases between them. CDR3 in DNA: TGTGCCAGCAGTTTAGGCGGGTACACCGGGGAGCTGTTTTTT. Its protein is CASSLGGYTGELFF.

The chain couples TRBV9 to TRBJ1-5, with D unclear. V gave up 0 bases and J gave up 3 bases, with 7 bases separating them. This CDR3 has 14 residues. The germline V gene encodes CDR1 SGDLS and CDR2 YYNGEE. CDR3 nucleotides: TGTGCCAGCAGCGTAGAAGGCTCCAATCAGCCCCAGCATTTT. It codes for CASSVEGSNQPQHF. The full variable domain, with the rest looked up from reference TRBV9 and TRBJ1-5, is DSGVTQTPKHLITATGQRVTLRCSPRSGDLSVYWYQQSLDQGLQFLIQYYNGEERAKGNILERFSAQQFPDLHSELNLSSLELGDSALYFCASSVEGSNQPQHFGDGTRLSIL.

This clonotype occurred once. One end of the junction is discordant with germline, which a read error may explain. This rearrangement joins TRBV10-3 to TRBJ2-1; D ambiguous. CDR3 size: 13 residues. Germline CDR1 reads ENHRY; CDR2 reads SYGVKD. The CDR3 spells CASSEQMGNEQFF. CDR3 nucleotides: TGTGCCAGCAGTGAGCAGATGGGCAATGAGCAGTTCTTC.

The chain employs TRBV20-1 and TRBJ2-7; a possible D gene is TRBD1 (5 bases). CDR3 length equals 15 residues. Germline values: CDR1 DFQATT, CDR2 SNEGSKA (reference sequence). V was cut by 2 bases and J by 6 bases, with 20 bases left in between. In DNA, the CDR3 is TGCAGTGCTAGATCACAGAGACCAGGGTCTCGCGAGCAGTACTTC. This codes for CSARSQRPGSREQYF.

The chain uses TRBV7-9 and TRBJ2-7, with 9 bases fitting TRBD2. The V and J ends lost 3 bases and 5 bases, in that order; junction bases with no gene match: 8. In germline, CDR1 is SEHNR, CDR2 FQNEAQ (reference sequence). This CDR3 is built from 15 residues. The CDR3 here is CASSFAGGLPNEQYF. CDR3 nucleotide sequence: TGTGCCAGCAGCTTCGCGGGGGGGCTCCCCAACGAGCAGTACTTC.

J is TRBJ2-1 and V is TRBV9; weak D call: TRBD1 (5 bases). The CDR3 sequence is 15 residues long. Germline CDR1 reads SGDLS; CDR2 reads YYNGEE. Trimming removed 0 bases from V and 1 base from J, with 8 bases in between. The CDR3 region is CASSVEGASYNEQFF. DNA of the CDR3: TGTGCCAGCAGCGTAGAAGGGGCGTCCTACAATGAGCAGTTCTTC. Variable domain in full (rest from reference TRBV9 and TRBJ2-1): DSGVTQTPKHLITATGQRVTLRCSPRSGDLSVYWYQQSLDQGLQFLIQYYNGEERAKGNILERFSAQQFPDLHSELNLSSLELGDSALYFCASSVEGASYNEQFFGPGTRLTVL.

Remarks on this clonotype: Germline and junction disagree at one end, which may indicate a read error. The chain employs TRBV19 and TRBJ1-1, with TRBD1 matching over 10 bases. Germline lookup yields CDR1 LNHDA and CDR2 SQIVND (reference sequence). The CDR3 is made up of 14 amino acids. The CDR3 DNA reads TGTGCCAGTAGTAGTGGACAGGGGGACACTGGAGCTTTTTTT. It encodes CASSSGQGDTGAFF. The entire variable domain, with the rest obtained from reference TRBV19 and TRBJ1-1, is as follows: DGGITQSPKYLFRKEGQNVTLSCEQNLNHDAMYWYRQDPGQGLRLIYYSQIVNDFQKGDIAEGYSVSREKKESFPLTVTSAQKNPTAFYLCASSSGQGDTGAFFGQGTRLTVV.

This clonotype showed up many times. CDR3 nucleotide sequence: TGTGCCAGCAGCCTCTGGGGAGCTGGGGCCAACGTCCTGACTTTC. This codes for CASSLWGAGANVLTF. J is TRBJ2-6 and V is TRBV5-6; weak D call: TRBD2 (5 bases). Germline CDR1 SGHDT, CDR2 YYEEEE. The ends were cut back, 4 bases at V and 2 bases at J, with 10 bases in the middle. CDR3 size: 15 residues.

The J gene is TRBJ2-6, the V gene TRBV7-9; 7 bases match TRBD1. J gave up 16 bases and V 4 bases, and 7 bases lay outside the gene matches. The CDR3 runs 12 residues. Germline loops: CDR1 SEHNR, CDR2 FQNEAQ (reference sequence). The CDR3 is CASSSNRGPLTF. CDR3 nucleotide sequence: TGTGCCAGCAGCTCCAACAGGGGCCCTCTGACTTTC.

This chain uses TRBV10-1 with TRBJ2-3; D is undetermined. V shed 4 bases and J shed 6 bases, with 8 bases lying between them. CDR1 is WNHNN, CDR2 SYGVQD, per germline (reference sequence). The CDR3 extends over 12 amino acids. CDR3 DNA: TGCGCCAGCAGTGCAGATTGGGATACGCAGTATTTT. It translates to CASSADWDTQYF.

The chain employs TRBV7-9 and TRBJ2-3; the D is unclear. The CDR3 contains 16 residues. V was clipped by 7 bases and J by 2 bases, with 19 bases between them. CDR1 and CDR2 (germline): SEHNR, FQNEAQ (reference sequence). The CDR3 DNA is TGTGCCAGCACCCCCCCTCGGGCGGAACTCACAGATACGCAGTATTTT. Its translation is CASTPPRAELTDTQYF.

The chain recombines TRBV20-1 with TRBJ2-7; 10 bases align to TRBD1. This CDR3 spans 14 amino acids. The V gene end was trimmed by 6 bases and the J gene end by 2 bases; junction bases not matched to a gene: 7. Germline-derived CDR1 and CDR2 are DFQATT and SNEGSKA (reference sequence). The chain's CDR3 is CSASSTGGAYEQYF. For the CDR3, the DNA is TGCAGTGCCTCCTCGACAGGGGGCGCCTACGAGCAGTACTTC.

This clonotype came up once. This chain uses TRBV7-9 with TRBJ1-2; D not resolved. The CDR3 runs to 14 residues. CDR1 and CDR2 from the germline V gene are SEHNR and FQNEAQ (reference sequence). Trimming cost V 1 base and J 0 bases, with 6 bases left between them. The CDR3 DNA is TGTGCCAGCAGCTTAGTTACAGCTAACTATGGCTACACCTTC. Protein sequence: CASSLVTANYGYTF.

V usage is TRBV10-3 and J usage is TRBJ2-1; the match to TRBD2 covers 15 bases. Looked up from germline, CDR1 is ENHRY and CDR2 is SYGVKD. The CDR3 spans 15 residues. The junction had 4 bases not matched to a gene; V was cut back by 8 bases and J by 5 bases. The CDR3 region has the DNA TGTGCCATCGGGACTAGCGGGGGGATCAACAATGAGCAGTTCTTC. Protein: CAIGTSGGINNEQFF.